This entry lists 13 T cell receptor beta chains sequenced from one sample in a study of vaccination and CD4 T cells after COVID-19. No antigens are known for them. Sample treatment: roughly 10-day PBMC culture with coronavirus spike peptide pools or control peptides (ViraFEST assay). Scientists ran DNA taken from cultured CD4+ T cells through the Oncomine TCR Beta short-read assay for sequencing. A single record per CDR3 protein comes from TCRdb applying MiXCR to the PCR reads. The sample carries over 3,500 distinct CDR3 sequences, approximately 20% recorded once. The sample taken for sequencing was CD4+ T cells from blood, cultured in vitro. Receptors originate from a human donor who had recovered from COVID-19.

This clonotype came up a few times. V is TRBV10-1 and J is TRBJ2-5; no firm D call. This CDR3 has 12 amino acids. V gave up 11 bases and J gave up 2 bases, with 12 bases separating them. In germline, CDR1 is WNHNN, CDR2 SYGVQD (reference sequence). The CDR3 is CAEVKSQETQYF. For the CDR3, the DNA is TGCGCCGAAGTAAAGAGTCAAGAGACCCAGTACTTC.

The CDR3: CASSQGTSGGSTDTQYF. For the CDR3, the DNA is TGTGCCAGCTCACAAGGGACTAGCGGGGGCAGCACAGATACGCAGTATTTT. This chain links TRBV18 with TRBJ2-3; 14 bases map to TRBD2. The CDR3 spans 17 residues. The V segment lost 4 bases and the J segment 0 bases; nucleotides outside the gene matches: 3. Per germline, CDR1 KGHSH and CDR2 LQKENI. The full variable domain, rest sourced from reference TRBV18 and TRBJ2-3, is NAGVMQNPRHLVRRRGQEARLRCSPMKGHSHVYWYRQLPEEGLKFMVYLQKENIIDESGMPKERFSAEFPKEGPSILRIQQVVRGDSAAYFCASSQGTSGGSTDTQYFGPGTRLTVL.

This clonotype was found a few times. This chain links TRBV4-1 with TRBJ1-4; TRBD1 might be the D (6 bases). CDR1 and CDR2 from the germline V gene are MGHRA and YSYEKL. This CDR3 comprises 15 residues. Trimming left V 7 bases short and J 5 bases short, with 17 bases between. CDR3 bases: TGCGCCAGCACCCCTTCCCGGGGGGCAAATGAAAAACTGTTTTTT. Translated, it gives CASTPSRGANEKLFF.

The gene calls are TRBV20-1 and TRBJ1-5; 11 bases line up with TRBD1. Germline V gives CDR1 DFQATT, CDR2 SNEGSKA (reference sequence). The CDR3 runs 15 residues. The J segment lost 7 bases and the V segment lost 1 base, leaving 6 bases of the junction unmatched. CDR3 sequence reads: CSARGGQGETQPQHF. The DNA for the CDR3 is TGCAGTGCTAGAGGGGGACAGGGGGAAACACAGCCCCAGCATTTT.

The CDR3 sequence: CSARPSGGEYQPQHF. The CDR3, as DNA: TGCAGTGCTAGACCCTCAGGGGGAGAGTATCAGCCCCAGCATTTT. The chain has TRBV20-1 and TRBJ1-5; 7 nucleotides agree with TRBD1. Germline CDR1 reads DFQATT; CDR2 reads SNEGSKA (reference sequence). The CDR3 has 15 residues. V lost 2 bases to trimming and J lost 5 bases; unmatched junction nucleotides: 9.

Only a few counts were recorded for this clonotype. The V call is TRBV7-6, the J call TRBJ1-1; a possible D gene is TRBD1 (5 bases). Germline CDR1 is SGHVS and CDR2 is FNYEAQ. The CDR3 runs to 13 residues. V was shortened by 2 bases and J by 3 bases, with 7 bases between the two germline ends. CDR3 loop: CASSLRGDTEAFF. In DNA, the CDR3 is TGTGCCAGCAGCTTAAGAGGGGACACTGAAGCTTTCTTT.

The chain uses TRBV12-3 or TRBV12-4 and TRBJ2-2; TRBD1 agrees at 8 bases. V shed 1 base, J shed 4 bases, and the junction held 5 bases outside the gene matches. This CDR3 is 16 amino acids long. CDR3 amino acids: CASSLDRTGLTGELFF. The CDR3 bases are TGTGCCAGCAGTTTAGACAGGACAGGGCTCACCGGGGAGCTGTTTTTT.

This clonotype was observed a few times. The rearrangement joins TRBV11-1 to TRBJ2-1; D is unclear. Germline lookup yields CDR1 SGHAT and CDR2 FQDESV (reference sequence). CDR3 length equals 17 residues. V dropped 1 base and J dropped 0 bases, with 13 bases sitting between them. The CDR3 reads CASSLVGQWSSYNEQFF. The CDR3 DNA follows: TGTGCCAGCAGCTTAGTTGGGCAGTGGAGCTCCTACAATGAGCAGTTCTTC. Variable domain in full (rest from reference TRBV11-1 and TRBJ2-1): EAEVAQSPRYKITEKSQAVAFWCDPISGHATLYWYRQILGQGPELLVQFQDESVVDDSQLPKDRFSAERLKGVDSTLKIQPAELGDSAMYLCASSLVGQWSSYNEQFFGPGTRLTVL.

J is TRBJ1-2 and V is TRBV6-2 or TRBV6-3; D may be TRBD1 (6 bases). The CDR3 loop spans 14 amino acids. CDR1 is MNHEY, CDR2 SVGEGT, per germline. Between the trimmed V and J ends, which lost 6 bases and 4 bases, there was a span of 15 bases. The CDR3 spells CASRPGQGRYGYTF. The CDR3 DNA reads as TGTGCCAGCAGGCCGGGACAAGGTCGCTATGGCTACACCTTC.

Relative to its sample, this clonotype is medium-sized. V gene TRBV6-1 combines with J gene TRBJ2-5, with D tentatively TRBD1 or TRBD2 (6 bases each). The CDR3 spans 16 residues. Trimming removed 2 bases at V and 0 bases at J, with 13 bases between. Germline lookup yields CDR1 MNHNS and CDR2 SASEGT. The CDR3 reads CASSEIYGGHQETQYF. In DNA form, the CDR3 reads TGTGCCAGCAGTGAAATCTACGGGGGCCACCAAGAGACCCAGTACTTC.

This clonotype is labeled as medium-sized. The V call is TRBV27, the J call TRBJ2-7; TRBD1 matches 8 bases. Germline V gene data show CDR1 as MNHEY and CDR2 as SMNVEV (reference sequence). Unmatched junction bases numbered 12, after V lost 1 base and J lost 4 bases. This CDR3 comprises 17 residues. The CDR3 loop is CASSLFIQGEMRYEQYF. The CDR3 bases are TGTGCCAGCAGTTTATTCATACAGGGGGAAATGAGGTACGAGCAGTACTTC.

This clonotype was seen more than once but under ten times. The V call is TRBV6-1, the J call TRBJ2-6, with 7 positions matching TRBD1. The CDR3 spans 18 residues. The germline gives CDR1 MNHNS, CDR2 SASEGT. J lost 0 bases, V lost 4 bases, and 9 bases had no gene match. The CDR3 region is CASSVWDRSYSGANVLTF. CDR3 nucleotide sequence: TGTGCCAGCAGTGTATGGGACAGAAGCTACTCTGGGGCCAACGTCCTGACTTTC.

This clonotype was observed once. One end of the junction varies from germline; a read error may be responsible. This chain connects TRBV12-3 or TRBV12-4 to TRBJ1-2; no firm D call. CDR3 length: 12 amino acids. CDR3 nucleotides: TGTGCCAGCAGGGGATTTAACTATGGCCACACCTTC. Translating it yields CASRGFNYGHTF.